The 20 T cell receptor beta chains given below trace back to one sample, sequenced in a study of cytomegalovirus exposure and HLA in healthy donors. 13 Jbeta primers and 60 Vbeta primers were used for the PCR. Libraries were prepared by immunoSEQ multiplex PCR; TCRdb keeps only in-frame clonotypes and omits some of them. The table shows about 78,000 clones, with nearly 80% occurring only once. Sequencing input: PBMCs. The receptors here all came from a woman in her forties or fifties in good health and CMV-seropositive.

The V call is TRBV7-2, the J call TRBJ1-6, with D unclear. Trimming left V 5 bases short and J 7 bases short, with 18 bases between. Germline V CDR1 and CDR2: SGHTA, FQGNSA. This CDR3 has 16 residues. The CDR3 DNA sequence: TGTGCCAGCAGCCCGACGGCCGGACTGATAAATTCACCCCTCCACTTT. This encodes CASSPTAGLINSPLHF. Full variable domain (rest looked up from reference TRBV7-2 and TRBJ1-6): GAGVSQSPSNKVTEKGKDVELRCDPISGHTALYWYRQSLGQGLEFLIYFQGNSAPDKSGLPSDRFSAERTGGSVSTLTIQRTQQEDSAVYLCASSPTAGLINSPLHFGNGTRLTVT.

The rearrangement uses TRBV18 and TRBJ1-2, with D possibly being TRBD1 (6 bases). The germline CDR1 and CDR2 sequences are KGHSH and LQKENI. CDR3 length equals 16 residues. Trimming removed 3 bases from V and 6 bases from J, with 20 bases in between. The CDR3 loop reads CASSPLTGGLSDGYTF. CDR3 coding DNA: TGTGCCAGCTCACCGCTTACCGGGGGGCTGTCCGATGGCTACACCTTC.

This chain connects TRBV5-1 to TRBJ1-2; 8 nucleotides align to TRBD1. The V gene's germline CDR1 is SGHRS and CDR2 YFSETQ. Germline trimming cut 0 bases from V and 3 bases from J; bases unmatched to any gene: 1. This CDR3 has 14 residues. The CDR3 coding sequence is TGCGCCAGCAGCTTGGTACAGGGGGACTATGGCTACACCTTC. It translates to CASSLVQGDYGYTF.

The genes are TRBV7-6 and TRBJ1-2; 7 positions match TRBD1. V lost 4 bases to trimming and J lost 6 bases; unmatched junction nucleotides: 5. The V gene's germline CDR1 is SGHVS and CDR2 FNYEAQ. The CDR3 extends over 13 amino acids. This chain's CDR3 is CASSSLQGNGYTF. The CDR3 coding sequence is TGTGCCAGCAGCTCTTTACAGGGGAATGGCTACACCTTC.

This clone showed up just a few times. In nucleotides, the CDR3 is TGCGCCAGCAGCCCCGGGACAGGGGGAGGTGAGCAGTTCTTC. Protein sequence: CASSPGTGGGEQFF. The gene calls are TRBV5-1 and TRBJ2-1; 11 bases agree with TRBD1. In germline, CDR1 is SGHRS, CDR2 YFSETQ. The CDR3 extends over 14 amino acids. J lost 9 bases, V lost 4 bases, and 6 bases had no gene match.

The chain recombines TRBV7-8 with TRBJ2-2; D remains unclear. Germline assignment: CDR1 SGHVS and CDR2 FQNEAQ. The CDR3 runs 14 residues. V lost 0 bases, J lost 5 bases, and 7 bases lay in between. The CDR3 spells CASSLAGRTGELFF. CDR3 DNA: TGTGCCAGCAGCTTAGCCGGCAGGACCGGGGAGCTGTTTTTT.

Points on this clone: Within the sample, other DNA sequences also encode this same CDR3. This chain uses TRBV2 with TRBJ1-3; 10 nucleotides align to TRBD1. The CDR3 consists of 16 residues. After removal of 6 bases from V and 1 base from J, the junction contained 6 bases not matched to a gene. The V gene's germline CDR1 is SNHLY and CDR2 FYNNEI. The CDR3 DNA reads TGTGCCAGCAGCGAAAGACAGGGGGCATCTGGAAACACCATATATTTT. Amino acids: CASSERQGASGNTIYF.

The rearrangement links TRBV6-1 to TRBJ1-4; 7 nucleotides match TRBD1. The CDR3 has 13 amino acids. The V gene's germline CDR1 is MNHNS and CDR2 SASEGT. After removal of 4 bases from V and 5 bases from J, the junction contained 1 base not matched to a gene. CDR3 in DNA: TGTGCCAGCAGTGCACAGGGGAATGAAAAACTGTTTTTT. As protein: CASSAQGNEKLFF.

V and J are TRBV6-4 and TRBJ1-1; D may be TRBD1 (5 bases). Germline CDR1 reads MRHNA; CDR2 reads SNTAGT. V lost 8 bases and J 5 bases, leaving 15 bases between the germline ends. The CDR3 contains 13 residues. Here the CDR3 reads CASGAQEGTEAFF. CDR3 in DNA: TGTGCCAGCGGGGCGCAGGAGGGTACTGAAGCTTTCTTT.

The chain carries TRBV18 and TRBJ2-1; 16 nucleotides line up with TRBD2. The CDR3 length is 17 residues. From germline, CDR1 is KGHSH and CDR2 LQKENI. V was pared by 3 bases and J by 1 base, with 0 bases of the junction left unmatched. The CDR3 is CASSPGLAGGSYNEQFF. As DNA, the CDR3 is TGTGCCAGCTCACCGGGACTAGCGGGAGGGTCCTACAATGAGCAGTTCTTC.

This chain uses TRBV4-1 with TRBJ1-1; 12 positions agree with TRBD1. V lost 3 bases to trimming and J lost 4 bases; unmatched junction nucleotides: 3. Germline V lookup: CDR1 MGHRA, CDR2 YSYEKL. CDR3 length: 15 amino acids. The CDR3 protein is CASSHGGQGATEAFF. Written as DNA, the CDR3 is TGCGCCAGCAGCCACGGGGGACAGGGGGCCACTGAAGCTTTCTTT.

The V gene is TRBV25-1, the J gene TRBJ1-2; no clear D gene. Germline V CDR1 and CDR2: MGHDK, SYGVNS. The CDR3 consists of 11 residues. V was pared by 6 bases and J by 8 bases, with 10 bases between. CDR3 bases: TGTGCCAGCAGGGATTACAGCGGCTACACCTTC. It yields the protein CASRDYSGYTF.

The genes are TRBV2 and TRBJ2-3; D unclear. CDR1 and CDR2 (germline): SNHLY, FYNNEI. The CDR3 is 13 amino acids. V shed 0 bases and J shed 7 bases, with 8 bases lying between them. The CDR3 spells CASSEARDNTQYF. CDR3 nucleotide sequence: TGTGCCAGCAGTGAAGCGCGAGATAATACGCAGTATTTT.

The rearrangement links TRBV5-6 to TRBJ2-1; 9 nucleotides align to TRBD2. V lost 4 bases, J lost 4 bases, and 6 bases stayed unmatched. From germline, CDR1 is SGHDT and CDR2 YYEEEE. This CDR3 is 15 amino acids long. Here the CDR3 reads CASSGGLAGYNEQFF. The CDR3 DNA follows: TGTGCCAGCAGCGGGGGACTAGCCGGATACAATGAGCAGTTCTTC.

The V call is TRBV30, the J call TRBJ2-7; 7 bases agree with TRBD2. The ends lost 4 bases at V and 5 bases at J; junction bases unmatched: 11. The germline V gene has CDR1 GTSNPN and CDR2 SVGIG (reference sequence). This CDR3 has 14 amino acids. CDR3 region: CAWTPGAGVDEQYV. The CDR3 nucleotides read TGTGCCTGGACCCCCGGGGCGGGAGTGGACGAGCAGTACGTC.

The genes are TRBV2 and TRBJ2-3; 12 bases fit TRBD2. Germline loops: CDR1 SNHLY, CDR2 FYNNEI. This CDR3 contains 14 residues. The junction had 7 bases not matched to a gene; V was cut back by 10 bases and J by 5 bases. The DNA of the CDR3 is TGTGCCACCACCCTAGCGGGGGGGGGAGATACGCAGTATTTT. Translating gives CATTLAGGGDTQYF. Together with reference TRBV2 and TRBJ2-3, the CDR3 gives the full variable domain: EPEVTQTPSHQVTQMGQEVILRCVPISNHLYFYWYRQILGQKVEFLVSFYNNEISEKSEIFDDQFSVERPDGSNFTLKIRSTKLEDSAMYFCATTLAGGGDTQYFGPGTRLTVL.

The rearrangement uses TRBV11-3 and TRBJ1-3; D is possibly TRBD1 (5 bases). Germline values: CDR1 SGHNT, CDR2 YENEEA. The CDR3 has 15 residues. V was pared by 3 bases and J by 2 bases, with 11 bases between. CDR3 amino acids: CASSFGQGTGNTIYF. The CDR3 DNA follows: TGTGCCAGCAGCTTTGGCCAGGGCACTGGAAACACCATATATTTT. Full variable domain (rest looked up from reference TRBV11-3 and TRBJ1-3): EAGVVQSPRYKIIEKKQPVAFWCNPISGHNTLYWYLQNLGQGPELLIRYENEEAVDDSQLPKDRFSAERLKGVDSTLKIQPAELGDSAVYLCASSFGQGTGNTIYFGEGSWLTVV.

This sequence joins TRBV18 and TRBJ2-5; 7 nucleotides match TRBD1. The CDR3 runs 16 residues. The V gene end was trimmed by 0 bases and the J gene end by 1 base; junction bases not matched to a gene: 5. Germline assignment: CDR1 KGHSH and CDR2 LQKENI. CDR3 sequence: CASSPPLGTAQETQYF. The CDR3 DNA follows: TGTGCCAGCTCACCACCGTTAGGGACAGCCCAAGAGACCCAGTACTTC.

The V gene is TRBV30, the J gene TRBJ2-3, with a tentative D call TRBD1 (6 bases). The CDR3 is 13 amino acids. With 3 bases removed from V and 1 base from J, the gap between germline ends came to 8 bases. The germline V gene has CDR1 GTSNPN and CDR2 SVGIG (reference sequence). For the CDR3, the DNA is TGTGCCTGGAGGTGGACAGGCACAGATACGCAGTATTTT. This codes for CAWRWTGTDTQYF.

The chain is built from TRBV6-1 and TRBJ1-2; 9 bases match TRBD1. Germline V CDR1 and CDR2: MNHNS, SASEGT. The trim removed 0 bases at V and 9 bases at J, leaving 5 bases unmatched. This CDR3 contains 14 residues. This CDR3 reads CASSEANRGRRYTF. The CDR3 DNA is TGTGCCAGCAGTGAAGCGAACAGGGGGCGCCGCTACACCTTC.